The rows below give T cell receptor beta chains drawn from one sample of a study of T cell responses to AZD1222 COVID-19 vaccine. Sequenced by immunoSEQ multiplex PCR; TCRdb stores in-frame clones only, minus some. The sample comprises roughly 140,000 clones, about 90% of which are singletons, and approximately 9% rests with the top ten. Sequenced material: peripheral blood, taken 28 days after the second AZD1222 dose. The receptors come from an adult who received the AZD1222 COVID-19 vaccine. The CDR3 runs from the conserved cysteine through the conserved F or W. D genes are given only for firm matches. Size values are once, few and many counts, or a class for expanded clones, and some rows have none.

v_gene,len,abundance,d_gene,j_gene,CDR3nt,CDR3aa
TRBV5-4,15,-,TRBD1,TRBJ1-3,TGTGCCAGCAGCACTGCAGGGGGCGATGGAAACACCATATATTTT,CASSTAGGDGNTIYF
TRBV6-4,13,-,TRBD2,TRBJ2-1,TGTGCCAGCACTAGCGGTCCCGGGAATGAGCAGTTCTTC,CASTSGPGNEQFF
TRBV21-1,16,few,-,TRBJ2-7,TGTGCCAGCAGCAAAGCTAGGACTAGCACTTTTTACGAGCAGTACTTC,CASSKARTSTFYEQYF
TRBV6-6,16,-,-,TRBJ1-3,TGTGCCAGCAGTGGAGGACTGCTGTACTCTGGAAACACCATATATTTT,CASSGGLLYSGNTIYF
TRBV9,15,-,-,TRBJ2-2,TGTGCCAGCAGCGTAGGCGGGGCCGAGACCGGGGAGCTGTTTTTT,CASSVGGAETGELFF
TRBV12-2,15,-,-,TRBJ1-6,TGTGCAAGTCGCTTAGATTCGGGGTATAATTCACCCCTCCACTTT,CASRLDSGYNSPLHF
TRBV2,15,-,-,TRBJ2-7,TGTGCCAGCAGTGGCCGGGACTCCCCCTCATACGAGCAGTACTTC,CASSGRDSPSYEQYF
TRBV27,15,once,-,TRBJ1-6,TGTGCCAGCAGTTTATCGGCGGGAAATGAATCACCCCTCCACTTT,CASSLSAGNESPLHF
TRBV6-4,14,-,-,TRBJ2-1,TGTGCCAGCAGTGGCCTCTTGGGGGAAGGTGAGCAGTTCTTC,CASSGLLGEGEQFF
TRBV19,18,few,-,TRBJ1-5,TGTGCCAGTAGTACCTTCACAGGGTGGGGAAATAGCAATCAGCCCCAGCATTTT,CASSTFTGWGNSNQPQHF
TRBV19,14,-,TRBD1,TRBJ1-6,TGTGCCAGTAGTATCGGACAGGAGAATTCACCCCTCCACTTT,CASSIGQENSPLHF
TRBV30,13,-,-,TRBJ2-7,TGTGCCTGGAGTGGAGGGAACCCCTACGAGCAGTACTTC,CAWSGGNPYEQYF
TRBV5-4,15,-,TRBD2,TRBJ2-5,TGTGCCAGCAGCCGCCCCGGGACTATCCAAGAGACCCAGTACTTC,CASSRPGTIQETQYF
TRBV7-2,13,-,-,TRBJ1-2,TGTGCCAGCAGCTTAGACAGGGTTGAAGGCTACACCTTC,CASSLDRVEGYTF
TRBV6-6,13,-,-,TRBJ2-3,TGTGCCAGCAGTGGGCCCGGCACAGATACGCAGTATTTT,CASSGPGTDTQYF
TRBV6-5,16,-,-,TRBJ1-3,TGTGCCAGCAGTTTCCGGGACGGCAGCTCTGGAAACACCATATATTTT,CASSFRDGSSGNTIYF